One sample yielded the 3 T cell receptor beta chains listed below, sequenced in a study of T-cell reconstitution after alpha-beta-depleted transplantation in children. Unique molecular identifiers were incorporated into the prepared TCRbeta library. TCRdb re-analysed the PCR reads in MiXCR, keeping a single row per CDR3 protein. The data hold under 850,000 distinct CDR3 sequences, with about an eighth observed a single time. The material sequenced was PBMCs, taken before TCRalphabeta/CD19-depleted stem cell transplant. The receptors shown here come from a girl aged 2-10 years with congenital amegakaryocytic thrombocytopenia, due to receive a stem cell transplant.

The chain is built from TRBV5-1 and TRBJ2-3, with 15 bases identical to TRBD2. CDR3 length: 19 amino acids. CDR1 is SGHRS, CDR2 YFSETQ, per germline. V shed 4 bases, J shed 6 bases, and the junction held 15 bases outside the gene matches. The CDR3 spells CASSLGTSGRPWGSDTQYF. In nucleotides, the CDR3 is TGCGCCAGCAGCCTGGGGACTAGCGGGAGGCCCTGGGGATCCGATACGCAGTATTTT.

This clonotype was recorded a few times. The V call is TRBV5-1, the J call TRBJ2-3; unclear D gene. V shed 0 bases and J shed 4 bases, with 9 bases lying between them. CDR3 size: 14 residues. Germline V gene data show CDR1 as SGHRS and CDR2 as YFSETQ. The CDR3 DNA is TGCGCCAGCAGCTTGGTTGTTGGGCCAGATACGCAGTATTTT. It specifies CASSLVVGPDTQYF.

This clonotype appeared a few times. The V gene is TRBV27, the J gene TRBJ2-7; the D is unclear. Germline V CDR1 and CDR2: MNHEY, SMNVEV (reference sequence). Between the trimmed V and J ends, which lost 4 bases and 4 bases, there was a span of 14 bases. CDR3 size: 14 residues. CDR3 sequence (DNA): TGTGCCAGCAGTTCGGGCTTACTGCTATACGAGCAGTACTTC. It codes for CASSSGLLLYEQYF.